Each of the 12 T cell receptor beta chains below was sequenced from the same sample in a study of T cell responses to AZD1222 COVID-19 vaccine. Method: immunoSEQ multiplex PCR; TCRdb's copy keeps in-frame clones and lacks some. The data show fewer than 85,000 clones, 83% seen once. The sequencing here drew on peripheral blood, taken 28 days after the second AZD1222 dose. These receptor sequences come from an adult who received the AZD1222 COVID-19 vaccine.

The gene calls are TRBV28 and TRBJ2-1; TRBD1 aligns across 9 bases. V lost 8 bases and J lost 3; bases outside the gene matches: 5. The CDR3 runs 14 residues. CDR1 and CDR2 from the germline V gene are MDHEN and SYDVKM. The CDR3 DNA reads as TGTGCCAGCTCCGGGACAGGGAACTACAATGAGCAGTTCTTC. Its translation: CASSGTGNYNEQFF.

The chain recombines TRBV25-1 with TRBJ1-1, with TRBD1 as a possible D gene (5 bases). The V gene lost 4 bases and the J gene lost 3 bases, with 9 bases spanning the gap. Germline V CDR1 and CDR2: MGHDK, SYGVNS. The CDR3 spans 13 residues. CDR3 sequence reads: CASSGQGYTEAFF. In nucleotides, the CDR3 is TGTGCCAGCAGTGGCCAGGGATACACTGAAGCTTTCTTT.

The chain links TRBV10-3 to TRBJ1-5, with TRBD1 identical over 11 bases. The CDR3 is made up of 16 amino acids. Germline V gene data show CDR1 as ENHRY and CDR2 as SYGVKD. Unmatched junction bases numbered 5, after V lost 5 bases and J lost 2 bases. The CDR3 loop reads CAISSRDRGGNQPQHF. The DNA of the CDR3 is TGTGCCATCAGTTCCCGGGACAGGGGGGGCAATCAGCCCCAGCATTTT.

The V call is TRBV4-3, the J call TRBJ1-1, with a possible D match to TRBD1 (6 bases). From germline, CDR1 is LGHNA and CDR2 YSLEER. The CDR3 length is 15 residues. The V end was cut by 1 base, the J end by 3 bases, with 12 bases between. CDR3: CASSQGIGGYTEAFF. The DNA of the CDR3 is TGCGCCAGCAGCCAAGGGATAGGGGGATACACTGAAGCTTTCTTT.

The CDR3 nucleotides read TGTGCCAGCAGCCAGGGGGGAAACACCATATATTTT. It is translated as CASSQGGNTIYF. The chain joins TRBV7-9 to TRBJ1-3; TRBD1 is a possible D gene (6 bases). V was pared by 5 bases and J by 4 bases, with 6 bases between. The CDR3 runs to 12 residues. CDR1 SEHNR and CDR2 FQNEAQ come from the germline V gene (reference sequence).

This clone was seen a handful of times. V usage is TRBV19 and J usage is TRBJ2-2; TRBD2 aligns across 9 bases. Germline assignment: CDR1 LNHDA and CDR2 SQIVND (reference sequence). V dropped 7 bases and J dropped 1; count of bases not matched to a gene: 7. This CDR3 comprises 16 residues. The CDR3 here is CASTPTSGQNTGELFF. The CDR3 DNA sequence: TGTGCCAGTACCCCGACTAGCGGACAGAACACCGGGGAGCTGTTTTTT. Complete variable domain (other parts from reference TRBV19 and TRBJ2-2): DGGITQSPKYLFRKEGQNVTLSCEQNLNHDAMYWYRQDPGQGLRLIYYSQIVNDFQKGDIAEGYSVSREKKESFPLTVTSAQKNPTAFYLCASTPTSGQNTGELFFGEGSRLTVL.

The chain joins TRBV18 to TRBJ2-7, with D uncertain. With 1 base removed from V and 4 bases from J, the gap between germline ends came to 5 bases. Germline V gene sequence: CDR1 KGHSH, CDR2 LQKENI. The CDR3 runs to 12 residues. Here the CDR3 reads CASSPQQYEQYF. CDR3 nucleotides: TGTGCCAGCTCACCACAACAGTACGAGCAGTACTTC.

This clone was counted a few times. The chain has TRBV5-4 and TRBJ2-1, with D tentatively TRBD2 (5 bases). V gave up 2 bases and J gave up 1 base, with 13 bases separating them. Germline loops: CDR1 SGHNT, CDR2 YYREEE (reference sequence). The CDR3 has 16 amino acids. The CDR3 DNA is TGTGCCAGCAGCTTCCTGGGAGTCAGATCCTACAATGAGCAGTTCTTC. Encoded protein: CASSFLGVRSYNEQFF.

The chain combines TRBV19 with TRBJ2-7; no clear D. Germline V lookup: CDR1 LNHDA, CDR2 SQIVND (reference sequence). V shed 9 bases and J shed 0 bases, with 6 bases lying between them. The CDR3 contains 11 residues. The CDR3 DNA follows: TGTGCCAGCGGGTTCTCCTACGAGCAGTACTTC. This translates into CASGFSYEQYF.

This chain uses TRBV30 with TRBJ2-2; D may match TRBD1 or TRBD2 (7 bases each). The CDR3 is 17 residues long. V was clipped by 0 bases and J by 5 bases, with 19 bases between them. Germline V gives CDR1 GTSNPN, CDR2 SVGIG (reference sequence). The CDR3 coding sequence is TGTGCCTGGAGTGTACACGCAGGGGGGGTGCGGACCGGGGAGCTGTTTTTT. This codes for CAWSVHAGGVRTGELFF.

This chain links TRBV30 with TRBJ2-1; 11 positions match TRBD2. The CDR3 totals 14 residues. V shed 4 bases and J 4 bases; nucleotides not matched to a gene: 3. Germline CDR1 is GTSNPN and CDR2 is SVGIG (reference sequence). The DNA for the CDR3 is TGTGCCTGGACCGGGACTAGCGGATACAATGAGCAGTTCTTC. Protein sequence: CAWTGTSGYNEQFF.

This clone was detected a few times. This sequence joins TRBV28 and TRBJ1-5; D is undetermined. The germline gives CDR1 MDHEN, CDR2 SYDVKM. The CDR3 has 15 residues. V gave up 1 base and J gave up 0 bases, with 7 bases separating them. The CDR3 region has the DNA TGTGCCAGCAGTTTATTTGGGTTTAGCAATCAGCCCCAGCATTTT. It yields the protein CASSLFGFSNQPQHF.